Listed here are 24 T cell receptor beta chains from one sample, sequenced in a study of blood T cell repertoires in COVID-19. Clones were sequenced by immunoSEQ multiplex PCR, and TCRdb holds only the in-frame ones, with some missing. The repertoire holds 90,000 or so clones, about 89% seen once, with around 1.8% in the top ten. The sample taken for sequencing was peripheral blood. Receptors were obtained from a human donor with active COVID-19. The donor label of this sample is uncertain.

This rearrangement joins TRBV5-1 to TRBJ1-2; D is unclear. V was shortened by 4 bases and J by 1 base, with 17 bases between the two germline ends. The CDR3 has 16 amino acids. Germline V gene data show CDR1 as SGHRS and CDR2 as YFSETQ. The CDR3 here is CASSEERQVLNYGYTF. CDR3 coding DNA: TGCGCCAGCAGCGAGGAACGGCAAGTCCTTAACTATGGCTACACCTTC.

The chain couples TRBV28 to TRBJ1-2; D gene ambiguous. Between the trimmed V and J ends, which lost 6 bases and 7 bases, there was a span of 12 bases. The CDR3 totals 12 residues. From germline, CDR1 is MDHEN and CDR2 SYDVKM. The CDR3, as DNA: TGTGCCAGCAGCTCTATATTGGTTGGCTACACCTTC. It translates to CASSSILVGYTF.

The chain is built from TRBV3-1 (or the pseudogene TRBV3-2) and TRBJ1-2; D uncertain. Germline-derived CDR1 and CDR2 are LGHDT and YNNKEL (reference sequence). CDR3 length equals 15 residues. V was cut by 0 bases and J by 8 bases, with 16 bases left in between. This chain's CDR3 is CASSQDGRGTIGYTF. CDR3 in DNA: TGTGCCAGCAGCCAAGACGGAAGAGGAACTATCGGCTACACCTTC.

The rearrangement joins TRBV5-1 to TRBJ2-7; 10 bases match TRBD2. V lost 4 bases and J lost 3; bases outside the gene matches: 4. CDR3 size: 14 residues. Germline CDR1 is SGHRS and CDR2 is YFSETQ. CDR3 coding DNA: TGCGCCAGCAGCGCCGGACTAGCGGACTACGAGCAGTACTTC. It encodes CASSAGLADYEQYF. Looking up the rest from reference TRBV5-1 and TRBJ2-7 gives the full variable domain: KAGVTQTPRYLIKTRGQQVTLSCSPISGHRSVSWYQQTPGQGLQFLFEYFSETQRNKGNFPGRFSGRQFSNSRSEMNVSTLELGDSALYLCASSAGLADYEQYFGPGTRLTVT.

The V gene is TRBV2, the J gene TRBJ2-5, with TRBD1 identical over 9 bases. CDR3 length equals 15 residues. V was clipped by 5 bases and J by 4 bases; unmatched bases: 8. Germline values: CDR1 SNHLY, CDR2 FYNNEI. CDR3 sequence reads: CASSTGQGIGETQYF. CDR3 coding DNA: TGTGCCAGCAGTACCGGACAGGGGATCGGAGAGACCCAGTACTTC.

The chain has TRBV27 and TRBJ1-6; 8 nucleotides line up with TRBD1. The CDR3 covers 16 residues. CDR1 is MNHEY, CDR2 SMNVEV, per germline (reference sequence). The ends lost 3 bases at V and 8 bases at J; junction bases unmatched: 9. As DNA, the CDR3 is TGTGCCAGCAGTTTTGCTACAGGGGGAGCTGATTCACCCCTCCACTTT. It encodes CASSFATGGADSPLHF.

This rearrangement joins TRBV9 to TRBJ2-7; 9 positions agree with TRBD2. This CDR3 is built from 13 residues. Germline trimming cut 4 bases from V and 5 bases from J; bases unmatched to any gene: 4. Germline-derived CDR1 and CDR2 are SGDLS and YYNGEE. The DNA of the CDR3 is TGTGCCAGCAGCCCAGTAGCGGGGGACGAGCAGTACTTC. Amino acids: CASSPVAGDEQYF.

The rearrangement links TRBV3-1 (or the pseudogene TRBV3-2) to TRBJ2-3; 9 positions agree with TRBD2. V lost 0 bases, J lost 2 bases, and 3 bases stayed unmatched. CDR1 LGHDT and CDR2 YNNKEL come from the germline V gene (reference sequence). This CDR3 has 16 residues. The CDR3 DNA follows: TGTGCCAGCAGCCAAGATAGCGGGGGACCCACAGATACGCAGTATTTT. Protein sequence: CASSQDSGGPTDTQYF.

The chain has TRBV5-1 and TRBJ1-4; tentative D call: TRBD1 (5 bases). Between the trimmed V and J ends, which lost 3 bases and 6 bases, there was a span of 12 bases. This CDR3 has 14 amino acids. Germline CDR1 reads SGHRS; CDR2 reads YFSETQ. The CDR3 DNA reads as TGCGCCAGCAGCTCGGACGGGGGATATGAAAAACTGTTTTTT. Protein product: CASSSDGGYEKLFF.

V gene TRBV5-1 combines with J gene TRBJ2-7; 8 positions match TRBD1. Germline V gene lookup returns CDR1 SGHRS and CDR2 YFSETQ. Trimming at V came to 4 bases and at J to 3 bases, leaving 9 bases not matched to a gene. CDR3 size: 15 residues. CDR3 residues: CASSPGGQGNYEQYF. CDR3 nucleotides: TGCGCCAGCAGCCCAGGCGGACAGGGTAACTACGAGCAGTACTTC.

The rearrangement links TRBV6-6 to TRBJ1-2; 7 bases match TRBD1. CDR1 is MNHNY and CDR2 is SVGAGI in the germline V gene (reference sequence). This CDR3 comprises 17 residues. With V trimmed by 5 bases and J by 2 bases, 14 bases remained unmatched. The chain's CDR3 is CASSQSDRILMNYGYTF. Written as DNA, the CDR3 is TGTGCCAGCAGTCAATCGGACAGGATCTTAATGAACTATGGCTACACCTTC.

The J gene is TRBJ2-6, the V gene TRBV4-2; 7 bases match TRBD2. CDR1 LGHNA and CDR2 YNFKEQ come from the germline V gene. V gave up 1 base and J gave up 0 bases; unmatched junction bases: 12. The CDR3 covers 20 residues. Here the CDR3 reads CASSQVKAGGLSSGANVLTF. CDR3 in DNA: TGTGCCAGCAGCCAAGTAAAGGCCGGGGGGTTGAGCTCTGGGGCCAACGTCCTGACTTTC.

The V call is TRBV9, the J call TRBJ1-3; 7 bases fit TRBD1. V lost 4 bases to trimming and J lost 0 bases; unmatched junction nucleotides: 4. The CDR3 spans 15 residues. CDR1 SGDLS and CDR2 YYNGEE come from the germline V gene. CDR3 DNA: TGTGCCAGCAGCCTGACAGGGACCTCTGGAAACACCATATATTTT. Translated, it gives CASSLTGTSGNTIYF.

The chain employs TRBV3-1 (or the pseudogene TRBV3-2) and TRBJ2-3; TRBD2 is a possible D gene (6 bases). Germline CDR1 LGHDT, CDR2 YNNKEL (reference sequence). V lost 4 bases and J 6 bases, leaving 17 bases between the germline ends. There are 15 residues in the CDR3. The CDR3 bases are TGTGCCAGCAGCCTCGGGACCCCGGCGGGGGATACGCAGTATTTT. This sequence encodes CASSLGTPAGDTQYF.

This clone came up once. V gene TRBV7-8 combines with J gene TRBJ1-3; TRBD1 agrees at 7 bases. The V gene's germline CDR1 is SGHVS and CDR2 FQNEAQ. V shed 5 bases and J 0 bases; nucleotides not matched to a gene: 7. CDR3 length equals 16 residues. The CDR3 nucleotides read TGTGCCAGCAGCCTGCCGGGACAGCACTCTGGAAACACCATATATTTT. It encodes CASSLPGQHSGNTIYF.

The gene calls are TRBV7-2 and TRBJ2-5; 9 bases agree with TRBD2. This CDR3 contains 16 residues. Germline loops: CDR1 SGHTA, CDR2 FQGNSA. V dropped 2 bases and J dropped 7; count of bases not matched to a gene: 11. CDR3 DNA: TGTGCCAGCAGCTTAAGCGGGGGGCCTGGGAGTGGGACCCAGTACTTC. Residues: CASSLSGGPGSGTQYF. Filled out from reference TRBV7-2 and TRBJ2-5, the complete variable domain reads GAGVSQSPSNKVTEKGKDVELRCDPISGHTALYWYRQSLGQGLEFLIYFQGNSAPDKSGLPSDRFSAERTGGSVSTLTIQRTQQEDSAVYLCASSLSGGPGSGTQYFGPGTRLLVL.

The V gene is TRBV5-1, the J gene TRBJ2-7; the D is unclear. The CDR3 is made up of 14 amino acids. The V gene's germline CDR1 is SGHRS and CDR2 YFSETQ. V lost 2 bases and J 7 bases, leaving 16 bases between the germline ends. CDR3 region: CASSFSSHALEQYF. The DNA for the CDR3 is TGCGCCAGCAGCTTCTCCTCCCACGCGCTGGAGCAGTACTTC.

The chain employs TRBV3-1 (or the pseudogene TRBV3-2) and TRBJ2-7; 8 bases fit TRBD1. This CDR3 spans 16 amino acids. In germline, CDR1 is LGHDT, CDR2 YNNKEL (reference sequence). V trimming: 3 bases; J trimming: 5 bases; junction bases outside the gene matches: 12. The CDR3 nucleotides are TGTGCCAGCAGCCATGATCAGGGGGCCCCCTTAGACGAGCAGTACTTC. Amino acid sequence: CASSHDQGAPLDEQYF.

The genes are TRBV7-8 and TRBJ2-1, with 8 bases that match TRBD1. The germline V gene has CDR1 SGHVS and CDR2 FQNEAQ. This CDR3 comprises 12 residues. V lost 4 bases to trimming and J lost 10 bases; unmatched junction nucleotides: 3. The CDR3: CASSSGQGEQFF. The CDR3 DNA is TGTGCCAGCAGCTCCGGACAGGGAGAGCAGTTCTTC.

The CDR3 sequence: CASLESGANVLTF. In DNA, the CDR3 is TGTGCCAGCCTAGAGTCTGGGGCCAACGTCCTGACTTTC. The chain recombines TRBV25-1 with TRBJ2-6; D is unclear. The V end was cut by 8 bases, the J end by 1 base, with 6 bases between. This CDR3 region has 13 residues. CDR1 is MGHDK, CDR2 SYGVNS, per germline.

Only a few counts were recorded for this clone. The V gene is TRBV6-5, the J gene TRBJ2-7, with 11 nucleotides matching TRBD2. Germline V gene lookup returns CDR1 MNHEY and CDR2 SVGAGI. Trimming took 5 bases from V and 4 from J; bases not matched to a gene: 4. The CDR3 contains 14 residues. CDR3 nucleotide sequence: TGTGCCAGCAGTCCTAGCGGGGGGATATACGAGCAGTACTTC. It translates to CASSPSGGIYEQYF.

V usage is TRBV5-4 and J usage is TRBJ1-1, with a possible D match to TRBD1 (6 bases). The germline V gene encodes CDR1 SGHNT and CDR2 YYREEE (reference sequence). The CDR3 is 14 residues long. V was clipped by 2 bases and J by 6 bases, with 14 bases between them. The CDR3 DNA is TGTGCCAGCAGCTTCTCGGGAGGGGGGGCTGAAGCTTTCTTT. Its translation: CASSFSGGGAEAFF.

The chain recombines TRBV24-1 with TRBJ2-2; 9 bases align to TRBD2. The CDR3 length is 16 residues. CDR1 and CDR2 from the germline V gene are KGHDR and SFDVKD. With 7 bases clipped from V and 2 bases from J, the junction kept 7 bases outside the gene matches. CDR3 region: CATSPRRGGNTGELFF. Written as DNA, the CDR3 is TGTGCCACCAGCCCCCGGCGGGGGGGAAACACCGGGGAGCTGTTTTTT.

The rearrangement joins TRBV5-1 to TRBJ1-1, with 9 bases identical to TRBD1. The V gene end was trimmed by 2 bases and the J gene end by 5 bases; junction bases not matched to a gene: 7. Germline-derived CDR1 and CDR2 are SGHRS and YFSETQ. The CDR3 totals 15 residues. CDR3 sequence (DNA): TGCGCCAGCAGCTTTGACAGGGGGATGGGGACTGAAGCTTTCTTT. Amino acid sequence: CASSFDRGMGTEAFF.